The rows below give T cell receptor beta chains drawn from one sample of a study of shared clonotypes between healthy human individuals. Libraries were prepared by immunoSEQ multiplex PCR; TCRdb keeps only in-frame clonotypes and omits some of them. The repertoire holds about 2,200,000 clones, with roughly 91% as singletons. The sequenced sample consisted of naive CD8+ T cells from PBMCs. These receptors were taken from a man aged 18 to 30 in good health. Some clones in this sample may be carry-over from other donors' samples. Each CDR3 is given with its conserved first and last residue. The order of the fields is CDR3 protein, J gene, D gene, V gene. A D gene is named only where the DNA matches it firmly.

CASSSSLLAGWENIQYF,TRBJ2-4,TRBD2,TRBV5-6
CASSQGHSYEQYF,TRBJ2-7,-,TRBV4-1
CASSGRSGNTIYF,TRBJ1-3,-,TRBV9
CASSQDPRTGRSYEQYF,TRBJ2-7,-,TRBV4-1
CASSARPNYGYTF,TRBJ1-2,-,TRBV27
CASRRAYTYEQYF,TRBJ2-7,-,TRBV6-5
CASSWGAGTGTRAFF,TRBJ1-1,TRBD1,TRBV5-6
CASSLTQGSDTQYF,TRBJ2-3,-,TRBV27
CASTYARGNTGELFF,TRBJ2-2,-,TRBV19
CAWSVVGAYEQYF,TRBJ2-7,-,TRBV30
CASRTSGYTGELFF,TRBJ2-2,TRBD2,TRBV6-5
CASSWATGTPGGTGELFF,TRBJ2-2,-,TRBV27
CASSKERDRDYEQYF,TRBJ2-7,-,TRBV21-1
CASTGPDYNEQFF,TRBJ2-1,-,TRBV5-4
CASSLGPSGRADNEQFF,TRBJ2-1,TRBD2,TRBV11-3
CASSTLYKGENTEAFF,TRBJ1-1,-,TRBV19
CATSRDPGEQGDYEQYF,TRBJ2-7,-,TRBV15
CASSYAEGENYGYTF,TRBJ1-2,-,TRBV6-5
CASRLGHSSYNEQFF,TRBJ2-1,-,TRBV6-5
CASSLNRGSRNEQFF,TRBJ2-1,TRBD1,TRBV7-7
CASSVDRENEQFF,TRBJ2-1,-,TRBV9
CASSSPTRGAGYGYTF,TRBJ1-2,-,TRBV7-9
CASSPRTGKVAGYTF,TRBJ1-2,TRBD1,TRBV7-9
CASSHRLAGVTDTQYF,TRBJ2-3,TRBD2,TRBV7-9